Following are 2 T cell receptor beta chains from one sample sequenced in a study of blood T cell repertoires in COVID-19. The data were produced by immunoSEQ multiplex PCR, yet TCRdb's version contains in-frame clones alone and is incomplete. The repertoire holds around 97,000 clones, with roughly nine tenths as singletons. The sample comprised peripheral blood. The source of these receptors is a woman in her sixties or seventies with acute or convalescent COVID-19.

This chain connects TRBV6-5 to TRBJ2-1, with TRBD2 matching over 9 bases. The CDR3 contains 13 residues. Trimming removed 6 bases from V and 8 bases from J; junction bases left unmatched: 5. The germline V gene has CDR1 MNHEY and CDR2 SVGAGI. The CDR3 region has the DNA TGTGCCAGCAGATTGGCGGGAGGGGATGAGCAGTTCTTC. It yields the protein CASRLAGGDEQFF.

CDR3 DNA sequence: TGTGCCAGCAGCCTAGGCGGGACGGGTAAAGGAAACACCATATATTTT. This sequence encodes CASSLGGTGKGNTIYF. V and J are TRBV3-1 (or the pseudogene TRBV3-2) and TRBJ1-3; maybe TRBD1 (5 bases). Trimming removed 4 bases at V and 4 bases at J, with 17 bases between. CDR1 and CDR2 (germline): LGHDT, YNNKEL (reference sequence). The CDR3 is 16 residues long.